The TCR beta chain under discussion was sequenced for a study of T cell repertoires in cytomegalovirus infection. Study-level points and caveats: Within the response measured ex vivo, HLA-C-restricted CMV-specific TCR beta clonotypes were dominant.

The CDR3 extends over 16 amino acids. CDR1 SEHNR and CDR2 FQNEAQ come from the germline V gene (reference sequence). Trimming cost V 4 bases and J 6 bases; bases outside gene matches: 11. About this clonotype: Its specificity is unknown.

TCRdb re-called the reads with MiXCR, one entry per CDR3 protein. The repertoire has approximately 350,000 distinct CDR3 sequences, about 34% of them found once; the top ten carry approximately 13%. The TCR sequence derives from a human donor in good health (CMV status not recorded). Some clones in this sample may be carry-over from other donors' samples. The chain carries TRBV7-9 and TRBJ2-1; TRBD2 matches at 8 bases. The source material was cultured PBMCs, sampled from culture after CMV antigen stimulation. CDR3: CASSSWGAGVRNEQFF. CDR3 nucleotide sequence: TGTGCCAGCAGCTCCTGGGGAGCGGGAGTACGCAATGAGCAGTTCTTC.